This T cell receptor (beta chain) was observed in a study of blood T cell repertoires in COVID-19. Trimming cost V 4 bases and J 5 bases, with 18 bases left between them. Germline V gives CDR1 SNHLY, CDR2 FYNNEI. This CDR3 has 15 residues. Some clones are missing from TCRdb's copy, which holds only in-frame ones; the method was immunoSEQ multiplex PCR. Among 150,000 to 200,000 clones listed, around 80% were seen once. This clone has only a few counts. This sequence originates from a woman between 65 and 79 years old in a cohort exposed to, infected with or recovered from COVID-19 (not recorded which). The chain employs TRBV2 and TRBJ2-7, with D possibly TRBD1 on 5 matching bases. The sequencing input was PBMCs or T cells enriched from blood (not recorded which). Written as DNA, the CDR3 is TGTGCCAGCAGTGCCAGCTGGGGCGGAAAAAACGAGCAGTACTTC. Translating it yields CASSASWGGKNEQYF.